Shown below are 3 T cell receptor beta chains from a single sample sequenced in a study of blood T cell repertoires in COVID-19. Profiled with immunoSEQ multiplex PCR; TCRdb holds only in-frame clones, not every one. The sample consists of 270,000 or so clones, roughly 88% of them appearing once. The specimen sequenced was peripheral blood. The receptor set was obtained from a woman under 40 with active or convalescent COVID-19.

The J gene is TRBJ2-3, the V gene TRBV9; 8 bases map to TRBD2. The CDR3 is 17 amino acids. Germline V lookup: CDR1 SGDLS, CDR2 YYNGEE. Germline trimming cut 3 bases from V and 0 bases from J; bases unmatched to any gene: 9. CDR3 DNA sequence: TGTGCCAGCAGCGATGAACGACTAGCGCTGAGCACAGATACGCAGTATTTT. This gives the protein CASSDERLALSTDTQYF.

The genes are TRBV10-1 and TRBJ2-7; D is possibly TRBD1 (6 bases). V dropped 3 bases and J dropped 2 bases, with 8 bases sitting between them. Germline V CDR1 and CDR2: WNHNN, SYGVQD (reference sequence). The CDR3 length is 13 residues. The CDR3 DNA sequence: TGCGCCAGCAGTGACCCAGGGGCCTACGAGCAGTACTTC. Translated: CASSDPGAYEQYF.

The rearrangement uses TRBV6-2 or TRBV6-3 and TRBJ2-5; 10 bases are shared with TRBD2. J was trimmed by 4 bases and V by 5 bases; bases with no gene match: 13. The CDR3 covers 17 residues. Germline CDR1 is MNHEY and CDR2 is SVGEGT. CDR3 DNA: TGTGCCAGCAGTCTACGACGAGCGGGGGGGCTTGCAGAGACCCAGTACTTC. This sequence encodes CASSLRRAGGLAETQYF.